These T cell receptor beta chains were read from a single sample in a study of cytomegalovirus exposure and HLA in healthy donors. Produced via immunoSEQ multiplex PCR; TCRdb's table is partial and in-frame only. The sample lists about 250,000 clones; roughly 91% were seen once. Input material: PBMCs. The receptors originated from a girl aged 2 to 9 in good health and CMV-seronegative. Each CDR3 is given with its conserved first and last residue. The order of the fields is V gene, J gene, CDR3 length, D gene, clone size, CDR3 DNA, CDR3 protein. A D gene is named only where the DNA matches it firmly. Only part of the rows carry a size: once, few, many, or a class if the clone is expanded.

V: TRBV4-1
J: TRBJ2-1
length: 18
D: TRBD2
size: .
DNA: TGCGCCAGCAGCCAAGAATTCCCGGGACTAGCGGGAAGGGGTGAGCAGTTCTTC
CDR3: CASSQEFPGLAGRGEQFF

V: TRBV11-2
J: TRBJ2-7
length: 16
D: TRBD2
size: once
DNA: TGTGCCAGCAGCTTTCGGACTAGCGGGAACCCCTACGAGCAGTACTTC
CDR3: CASSFRTSGNPYEQYF

V: TRBV2
J: TRBJ2-5
length: 15
D: TRBD2
size: .
DNA: TGTGCCAGCGCGAAGCCGGGACTAGCGGAAGAGACCCAGTACTTC
CDR3: CASAKPGLAEETQYF

V: TRBV19
J: TRBJ1-1
length: 14
D: TRBD1
size: once
DNA: TGTGCCAGTAGGGCCGACAGGGGTAGCACTGAAGCTTTCTTT
CDR3: CASRADRGSTEAFF

V: TRBV18
J: TRBJ2-5
length: 16
D: TRBD1
size: .
DNA: TGTGCCAGCTCACGTTCCGGGACAGGGATGGTGAAGACCCAGTACTTC
CDR3: CASSRSGTGMVKTQYF

V: TRBV27
J: TRBJ1-1
length: 17
D: TRBD1
size: .
DNA: TGTGCCAGCAGTTGGTTCAGGGTTCTGGACAGGGACACTGAAGCTTTCTTT
CDR3: CASSWFRVLDRDTEAFF

V: TRBV18
J: TRBJ1-5
length: 15
D: TRBD1
size: .
DNA: TGTGCCAGCTCCCCAACCTTCACAGGGGCCCAGCCCCAGCATTTT
CDR3: CASSPTFTGAQPQHF

V: TRBV7-2
J: TRBJ2-1
length: 13
D: .
size: .
DNA: TGTGCCAGCAGCTCGAGGGGGGGCAATGAGCAGTTCTTC
CDR3: CASSSRGGNEQFF

V: TRBV4-1
J: TRBJ2-1
length: 17
D: TRBD2
size: .
DNA: TGCGCCAGCAGCCACGGGACTAGCGGGGGGTCCCAGGCGGAGCAGTTCTTC
CDR3: CASSHGTSGGSQAEQFF

V: TRBV10-1
J: TRBJ2-7
length: 12
D: TRBD1
size: .
DNA: TGCGCCAGCGGGACAGGGGGCTACGAGCAGTACTTC
CDR3: CASGTGGYEQYF

V: TRBV25-1
J: TRBJ2-7
length: 14
D: TRBD2
size: .
DNA: TGTGCCAGCAGTGCCGGGACTAGCAGTTACGAGCAGTACTTC
CDR3: CASSAGTSSYEQYF

V: TRBV6-1
J: TRBJ2-7
length: 16
D: .
size: .
DNA: TGTGCCAGCAGTGACCAGCCGACAGGCGTTTCCTACGAGCAGTACTTC
CDR3: CASSDQPTGVSYEQYF

V: TRBV19
J: TRBJ1-1
length: 13
D: .
size: .
DNA: TGTGCCAGTAGTCCCCAGGGCATAGTTGAAGCTTTCTTT
CDR3: CASSPQGIVEAFF

V: TRBV9
J: TRBJ2-7
length: 16
D: TRBD2
size: .
DNA: TGTGCCAGCAGCGTTAGCGGGGGCCTATTCTCCTACGAGCAGTACTTC
CDR3: CASSVSGGLFSYEQYF